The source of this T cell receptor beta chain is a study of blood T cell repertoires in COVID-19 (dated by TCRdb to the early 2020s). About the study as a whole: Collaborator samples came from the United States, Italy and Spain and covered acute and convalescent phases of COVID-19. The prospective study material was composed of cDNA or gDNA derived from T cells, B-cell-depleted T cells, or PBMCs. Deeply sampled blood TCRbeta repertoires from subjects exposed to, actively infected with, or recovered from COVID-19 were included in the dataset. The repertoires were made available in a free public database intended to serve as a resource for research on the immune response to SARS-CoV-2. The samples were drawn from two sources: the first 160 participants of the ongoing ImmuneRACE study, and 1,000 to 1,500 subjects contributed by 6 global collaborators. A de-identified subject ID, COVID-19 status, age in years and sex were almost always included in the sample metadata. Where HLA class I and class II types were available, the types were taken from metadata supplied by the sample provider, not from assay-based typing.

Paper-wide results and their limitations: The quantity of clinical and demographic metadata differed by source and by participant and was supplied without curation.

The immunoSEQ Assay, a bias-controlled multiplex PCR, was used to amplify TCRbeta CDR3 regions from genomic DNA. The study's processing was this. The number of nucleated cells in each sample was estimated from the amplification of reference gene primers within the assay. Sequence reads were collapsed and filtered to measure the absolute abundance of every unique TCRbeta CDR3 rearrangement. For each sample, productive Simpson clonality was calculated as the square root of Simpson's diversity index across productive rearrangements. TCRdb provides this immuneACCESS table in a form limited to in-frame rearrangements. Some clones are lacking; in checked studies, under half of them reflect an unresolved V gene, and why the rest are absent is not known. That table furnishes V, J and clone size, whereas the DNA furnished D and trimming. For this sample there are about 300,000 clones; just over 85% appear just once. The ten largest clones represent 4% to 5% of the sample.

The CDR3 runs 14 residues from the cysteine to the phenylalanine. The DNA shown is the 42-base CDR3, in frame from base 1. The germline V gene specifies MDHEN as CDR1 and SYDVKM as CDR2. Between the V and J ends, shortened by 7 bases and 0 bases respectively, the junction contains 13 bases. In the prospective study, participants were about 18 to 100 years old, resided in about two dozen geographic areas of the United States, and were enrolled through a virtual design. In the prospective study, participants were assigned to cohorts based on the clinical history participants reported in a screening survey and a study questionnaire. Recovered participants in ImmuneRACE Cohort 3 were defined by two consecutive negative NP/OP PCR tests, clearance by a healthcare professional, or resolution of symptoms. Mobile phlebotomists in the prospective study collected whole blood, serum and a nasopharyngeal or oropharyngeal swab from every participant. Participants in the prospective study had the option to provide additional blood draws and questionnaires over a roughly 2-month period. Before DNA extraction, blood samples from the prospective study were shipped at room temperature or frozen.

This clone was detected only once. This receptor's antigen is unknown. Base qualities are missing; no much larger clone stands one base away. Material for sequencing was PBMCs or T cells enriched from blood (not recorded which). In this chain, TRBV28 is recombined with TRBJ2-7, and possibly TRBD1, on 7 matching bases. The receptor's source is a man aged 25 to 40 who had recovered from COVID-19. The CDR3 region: CASMQGGSSYEQYF. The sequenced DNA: TGTGCCAGCATGCAGGGGGGAAGCTCCTACGAGCAGTACTTC.